These 23 T cell receptor beta chains were all obtained from the same sample, sequenced in a study of beta chain features in type 1 diabetes. Study-level findings and limits: Type 1 diabetes patients showed a moderate but significant shortening of TCRB CDR3s in all four CD4+ subsets.

Which antigens these TCRs recognize remains unknown. What was sequenced were expressed TCRB transcripts, since all of the isolated RNA had been reverse transcribed. Libraries were prepared by immunoSEQ multiplex PCR; TCRdb keeps only in-frame clonotypes and omits some of them. This sample yields about 160,000 clones, of which approximately 9% are seen a single time; around 0.5% belongs to the top ten. The sequencing sample was made of central memory CD4+ T cells from blood. The receptors stem from a woman aged 18-29 years with type 1 diabetes.

This clone occurred a few times. The chain links TRBV5-1 to TRBJ2-3; no clear D gene. Trimming took 2 bases from V and 2 from J, leaving 12 bases between them. This CDR3 has 15 residues. Looked up from germline, CDR1 is SGHRS and CDR2 is YFSETQ. DNA of the CDR3: TGCGCCAGCAGCTTCGGAACAGCCTTCACAGATACGCAGTATTTT. Translation: CASSFGTAFTDTQYF.

A few counts support this clone. This chain links TRBV9 with TRBJ2-5, with 9 positions matching TRBD2. V lost 3 bases, J lost 5 bases, and 14 bases stayed unmatched. Germline V lookup: CDR1 SGDLS, CDR2 YYNGEE. The CDR3 covers 17 residues. The CDR3 sequence is CASSAERNSGRGETQYF. Written as DNA, the CDR3 is TGTGCCAGCAGCGCCGAAAGAAATAGCGGGAGAGGGGAGACCCAGTACTTC.

This chain joins TRBV5-1 and TRBJ2-7, with 10 bases lining up with TRBD1. Trimming at V came to 4 bases and at J to 0 bases, leaving 7 bases not matched to a gene. CDR3 length equals 16 residues. Germline V gene sequence: CDR1 SGHRS, CDR2 YFSETQ. The CDR3 sequence: CASSTSTGGTSYEQYF. The CDR3 DNA reads TGCGCCAGCAGCACCTCGACAGGGGGCACCTCCTACGAGCAGTACTTC.

CDR3 sequence reads: CSVGDRGNQPQHF. CDR3 DNA sequence: TGCAGCGTTGGGGACAGGGGTAATCAGCCCCAGCATTTT. The chain employs TRBV29-1 and TRBJ1-5; 10 bases map to TRBD1. After removal of 4 bases from V and 4 bases from J, the junction contained 1 base not matched to a gene. CDR1 SQVTM and CDR2 ANQGSEA come from the germline V gene. The CDR3 has 13 residues.

The chain joins TRBV6-5 to TRBJ2-3; 8 bases are a match to TRBD2. V lost 6 bases to trimming and J lost 4 bases; unmatched junction nucleotides: 6. CDR1 MNHEY and CDR2 SVGAGI come from the germline V gene. This CDR3 comprises 14 residues. The CDR3 reads CASRRTSTADTQYF. CDR3 nucleotides: TGTGCCAGCAGAAGGACTAGCACCGCAGATACGCAGTATTTT.

In DNA, the CDR3 is TGCGCCAGCAGCTTGGATCTAAGAACAGATACGCAGTATTTT. This sequence encodes CASSLDLRTDTQYF. The J gene is TRBJ2-3, the V gene TRBV5-1; D call uncertain. V lost 0 bases and J 3 bases, leaving 8 bases between the germline ends. Germline loops: CDR1 SGHRS, CDR2 YFSETQ. The CDR3 covers 14 residues.

This clone was counted only a few times. The V call is TRBV5-1, the J call TRBJ2-1, with TRBD2 identical over 9 bases. V gave up 0 bases and J gave up 5 bases; unmatched junction bases: 6. The length of the CDR3 is 16 residues. Germline V CDR1 and CDR2: SGHRS, YFSETQ. The DNA for the CDR3 is TGCGCCAGCAGCTTGGCCGGGACTAGCACGAACAATGAGCAGTTCTTC. Translating gives CASSLAGTSTNNEQFF.

The chain uses TRBV5-1 and TRBJ2-1; perhaps TRBD2 as D (6 bases). V lost 7 bases and J 5 bases, leaving 16 bases between the germline ends. The germline V gene encodes CDR1 SGHRS and CDR2 YFSETQ. The CDR3 length is 14 residues. The CDR3 loop reads CASQSGTYNNEQFF. CDR3 DNA: TGCGCCAGCCAATCCGGGACTTACAACAATGAGCAGTTCTTC.

The chain uses TRBV11-2 and TRBJ2-4; 7 nucleotides align to TRBD1. From germline, CDR1 is SGHAT and CDR2 FQNNGV. Unmatched junction bases numbered 10, after V lost 5 bases and J lost 6 bases. This CDR3 has 15 amino acids. Written as DNA, the CDR3 is TGTGCCAGCAGCATTATGACAGGGAAGGGAAACATTCAGTACTTC. Protein: CASSIMTGKGNIQYF.

This clone was seen at least ten times. The V and J genes are TRBV14 and TRBJ1-1; D uncertain. Per germline, CDR1 SGHDN and CDR2 FVKESK. The CDR3 covers 13 residues. Between the trimmed V and J ends, which lost 1 base and 3 bases, there was a span of 6 bases. The CDR3 DNA is TGTGCCAGCAGCCAAGGGAGGCACACTGAAGCTTTCTTT. It is translated as CASSQGRHTEAFF.

V gene TRBV18 combines with J gene TRBJ2-7; D not resolved. The CDR3 length is 12 residues. Trimming cost V 2 bases and J 3 bases, with 5 bases left between them. CDR1 is KGHSH, CDR2 LQKENI, per germline. The CDR3: CASSPYGYEQYF. CDR3 nucleotide sequence: TGTGCCAGCTCACCATACGGCTACGAGCAGTACTTC.

A few counts support this clone. This sequence joins TRBV7-2 and TRBJ2-7; 7 nucleotides align to TRBD1. The CDR3 contains 14 residues. With V trimmed by 5 bases and J by 0 bases, 4 bases remained unmatched. Germline V gene data show CDR1 as SGHTA and CDR2 as FQGNSA. The CDR3 DNA sequence: TGTGCCAGCAGCCCGGACAGGATCTCCTACGAGCAGTACTTC. As protein: CASSPDRISYEQYF. The variable domain in full, completed from reference TRBV7-2 and TRBJ2-7, reads GAGVSQSPSNKVTEKGKDVELRCDPISGHTALYWYRQSLGQGLEFLIYFQGNSAPDKSGLPSDRFSAERTGGSVSTLTIQRTQQEDSAVYLCASSPDRISYEQYFGPGTRLTVT.

This clone came up a few times. V and J are TRBV9 and TRBJ2-7, with 12 bases aligning to TRBD2. The CDR3 is 15 residues long. V lost 4 bases to trimming and J lost 3 bases; unmatched junction nucleotides: 5. Per the germline V gene, CDR1 is SGDLS and CDR2 is YYNGEE. For the CDR3, the DNA is TGTGCCAGCAGCTCCGGACTAGCGGGAAACTACGAGCAGTACTTC. Translating gives CASSSGLAGNYEQYF.

This chain joins TRBV28 and TRBJ2-1, with 7 bases that match TRBD1. With 6 bases clipped from V and 14 bases from J, the junction kept 7 bases outside the gene matches. The CDR3 length is 11 residues. Germline assignment: CDR1 MDHEN and CDR2 SYDVKM. CDR3 in amino acids: CASRRQGDEFF. CDR3 in DNA: TGTGCCAGCAGGAGACAGGGTGATGAGTTCTTC.

As regards this clone: Other DNA sequences from this sample encode an identical CDR3 as well. The CDR3 loop is CASSLDRSTDTQYF. CDR3 sequence (DNA): TGTGCCAGCAGCTTAGACAGAAGCACAGATACGCAGTATTTT. This chain uses TRBV7-2 with TRBJ2-3; D call uncertain. There are 14 residues in the CDR3. The germline gives CDR1 SGHTA, CDR2 FQGNSA. V lost 1 base and J lost 0, with 5 bases in between.

This clone was seen more than once but under ten times. The chain links TRBV4-3 to TRBJ2-3; no reliable D call. This CDR3 region has 15 residues. V lost 3 bases to trimming and J lost 2 bases, with 12 bases between them. CDR1 is LGHNA and CDR2 is YSLEER in the germline V gene. CDR3 sequence (DNA): TGCGCCAGCAGCCAGGGTAGACAATTCACAGATACGCAGTATTTT. This codes for CASSQGRQFTDTQYF.

Only a few counts were recorded for this clone. This chain's CDR3 is CASSESSQPQHF. CDR3 sequence (DNA): TGTGCCAGCAGTGAGAGCTCTCAGCCCCAGCATTTT. The chain combines TRBV25-1 with TRBJ1-5; D call uncertain. There are 12 residues in the CDR3. Between the trimmed V and J ends, which lost 3 bases and 6 bases, there was a span of 6 bases. Germline values: CDR1 MGHDK, CDR2 SYGVNS.

In this sample, this clone turned up a few times. This chain connects TRBV27 to TRBJ2-2; 9 nucleotides line up with TRBD1. Trimming took 0 bases from V and 5 from J; bases not matched to a gene: 4. Germline V gene sequence: CDR1 MNHEY, CDR2 SMNVEV (reference sequence). The CDR3 extends over 16 amino acids. CDR3 sequence (DNA): TGTGCCAGCAGTTTATCGTGGGACAGGGTGACCGGGGAGCTGTTTTTT. Its translation: CASSLSWDRVTGELFF.

This clone was observed a handful of times. V and J are TRBV18 and TRBJ1-2; a weak D match, TRBD1 (5 bases). Germline assignment: CDR1 KGHSH and CDR2 LQKENI. V gave up 2 bases and J gave up 4 bases, with 17 bases separating them. This CDR3 is 16 amino acids long. The CDR3 nucleotides read TGTGCCAGCTCACCAAGCTCCCAGGGTCCCGTCTATGGCTACACCTTC. Amino acid sequence: CASSPSSQGPVYGYTF. Full variable domain (rest looked up from reference TRBV18 and TRBJ1-2): NAGVMQNPRHLVRRRGQEARLRCSPMKGHSHVYWYRQLPEEGLKFMVYLQKENIIDESGMPKERFSAEFPKEGPSILRIQQVVRGDSAAYFCASSPSSQGPVYGYTFGSGTRLTVV.

This clone appeared a few times. The chain links TRBV6-5 to TRBJ2-2; no firm D call. Germline V gene data show CDR1 as MNHEY and CDR2 as SVGAGI. The CDR3 contains 12 residues. Trimming cost V 2 bases and J 7 bases, with 5 bases left between them. The CDR3 DNA reads as TGTGCCAGCAGTTACACGGGCGGGGAGCTGTTTTTT. Protein sequence: CASSYTGGELFF.

This clone was observed a few times. J is TRBJ2-7 and V is TRBV4-2; D is perhaps TRBD1 (6 bases). V was trimmed by 2 bases and J by 0 bases, leaving 11 bases between them. Per the germline V gene, CDR1 is LGHNA and CDR2 is YNFKEQ. The CDR3 has 15 amino acids. The CDR3 nucleotides read TGTGCCAGCAGCCAAACAGGGATAGGCTCCTACGAGCAGTACTTC. This gives the protein CASSQTGIGSYEQYF.

This clone was detected only a few times. A read error may produce the germline difference seen at one junction end. The V gene is TRBV6-4, the J gene TRBJ2-2; no reliable D call. This CDR3 comprises 9 residues. The germline CDR1 and CDR2 sequences are MRHNA and SNTAGT. The DNA for the CDR3 is TGTGCCAGTCACCCCCCACCGCGTTTT. It codes for CASHPPPRF.

The chain uses TRBV27 and TRBJ1-1, with D perhaps matching TRBD1 (6 bases). The length of the CDR3 is 13 residues. V was cut by 4 bases and J by 4 bases, with 10 bases left in between. Germline V gene data show CDR1 as MNHEY and CDR2 as SMNVEV (reference sequence). This CDR3 is CASSSYRVTEAFF. The CDR3 nucleotides read TGTGCCAGCAGTTCCTACAGGGTCACTGAAGCTTTCTTT.